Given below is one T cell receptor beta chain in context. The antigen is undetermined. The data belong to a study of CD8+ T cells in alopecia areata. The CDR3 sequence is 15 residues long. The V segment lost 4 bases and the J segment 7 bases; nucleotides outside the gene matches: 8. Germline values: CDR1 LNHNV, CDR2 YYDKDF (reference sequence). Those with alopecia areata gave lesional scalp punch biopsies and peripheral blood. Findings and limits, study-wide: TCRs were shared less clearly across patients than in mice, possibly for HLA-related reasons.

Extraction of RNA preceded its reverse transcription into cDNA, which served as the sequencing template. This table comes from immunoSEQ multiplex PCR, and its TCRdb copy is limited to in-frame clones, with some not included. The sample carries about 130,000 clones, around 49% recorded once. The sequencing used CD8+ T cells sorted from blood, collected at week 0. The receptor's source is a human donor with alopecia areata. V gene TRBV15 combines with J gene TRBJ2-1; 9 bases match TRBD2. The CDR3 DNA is TGTGCCACCAGCACTAGCGGGATCCTTAGGAATGAGCAGTTCTTC. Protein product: CATSTSGILRNEQFF.